A single sample is the source of the 19 T cell receptor beta chains below, sequenced in a study of blood T cells in healthy people across ages. Sample-barcoded 5' priming and a J-beta primer mix drove a second PCR of about 6 to 12 cycles. Using its own MiXCR run on the 5' RACE reads, TCRdb lists one record per CDR3 protein. The sample contains fewer than 2,000,000 distinct CDR3 sequences, approximately 39% of which appear only once. Sequences were obtained from blood. The receptors derive from a human donor in good health.

V is TRBV20-1 and J is TRBJ2-7; D unclear. Germline V gene data show CDR1 as DFQATT and CDR2 as SNEGSKA (reference sequence). Trimming stripped 0 bases from V and 4 bases from J, with 10 bases between. There are 13 residues in the CDR3. The CDR3 protein is CSARDQLGYEQYF. The CDR3 DNA sequence: TGCAGTGCTAGAGATCAGCTTGGGTACGAGCAGTACTTC.

J is TRBJ2-4 and V is TRBV6-6; 8 bases line up with TRBD1. The CDR3 is 15 residues long. Unmatched junction bases numbered 7, after V lost 8 bases and J lost 1 base. Looked up from germline, CDR1 is MNHNY and CDR2 is SVGAGI (reference sequence). The CDR3 reads CASGKQGVAKNIQYF. The CDR3 bases are TGTGCCAGCGGAAAACAGGGGGTCGCCAAAAACATTCAGTACTTC.

This clonotype was seen at least ten times. This sequence joins TRBV12-3 or TRBV12-4 and TRBJ2-7, with 7 bases identical to TRBD2. The CDR3 spans 13 residues. The ends lost 8 bases at V and 2 bases at J; junction bases unmatched: 6. This CDR3 reads CASRKGGTYEQYF. The DNA of the CDR3 is TGTGCCAGCCGTAAGGGAGGGACCTACGAGCAGTACTTC.

The chain links TRBV21-1 to TRBJ1-1. TRBV21-1 counts as a pseudogene. The CDR3 has 15 residues. The CDR3 is CASRIQPPMNTEAFF. DNA of the CDR3: TGTGCCAGCAGGATTCAACCTCCCATGAACACTGAAGCTTTCTTT.

V and J are TRBV5-1 and TRBJ2-5, with TRBD2 matching 7 bases. CDR1 and CDR2 (germline): SGHRS, YFSETQ. The CDR3 totals 14 residues. V shed 6 bases, J shed 5 bases, and the junction held 10 bases outside the gene matches. This CDR3 is CASTQVAGDETQYF. The CDR3 region has the DNA TGCGCCAGCACCCAGGTGGCGGGGGACGAGACCCAGTACTTC.

A remark on this clonotype: At one end the junction does not follow the germline gene, possibly because of a read error. The V gene is TRBV20-1, the J gene TRBJ1-1; no clear D gene. The CDR3 sequence is 12 residues long. From germline, CDR1 is DFQATT and CDR2 SNEGSKA (reference sequence). The CDR3 protein is CSVRDMSTEAFF. CDR3 coding DNA: TGCAGTGTTAGAGATATGAGCACTGAAGCTTTCTTT.

This clonotype was detected a few times. At one end the junction does not follow the germline gene, possibly because of a read error. The chain recombines TRBV29-1 with TRBJ1-4, with unresolved D. Germline CDR1 SQVTM, CDR2 ANQGSEA. The CDR3 contains 12 residues. CDR3 coding DNA: TGCAGCGTTGCGGGCCCGGAGGGAAAACGGTTTTTT. This gives the protein CSVAGPEGKRFF.

The V call is TRBV2, the J call TRBJ1-2, with 7 bases aligning to TRBD1. CDR3 length: 16 residues. With 4 bases clipped from V and 0 bases from J, the junction kept 8 bases outside the gene matches. Germline CDR1 and CDR2: SNHLY and FYNNEI. The CDR3 DNA sequence: TGTGCCAGCAGTGCCCCCGGGACAGAGACTAACTATGGCTACACCTTC. Residues: CASSAPGTETNYGYTF.

V and J are TRBV7-8 and TRBJ2-6; perhaps D is TRBD1 or TRBD2 (6 bases each). V dropped 4 bases and J dropped 4 bases, with 20 bases sitting between them. Germline V CDR1 and CDR2: SGHVS, FQNEAQ. CDR3 length equals 18 residues. The DNA for the CDR3 is TGTGCCAGCAGCTCAAGGGTCCTGGGGGGCCAAGGGGCCAACGTCCTGACTTTC. Translation gives CASSSRVLGGQGANVLTF. Full variable domain (outside the CDR3, taken from reference TRBV7-8 and TRBJ2-6): GAGVSQSPRYKVAKRGQDVALRCDPISGHVSLFWYQQALGQGPEFLTYFQNEAQLDKSGLPSDRFFAERPEGSVSTLKIQRTQQEDSAVYLCASSSRVLGGQGANVLTFGAGSRLTVL.

Regarding this clonotype: An end of the junction does not agree with germline; a read error may underlie this. The chain is built from TRBV5-6 and TRBJ1-1; D remains unclear. This CDR3 region has 12 residues. Germline loops: CDR1 SGHDT, CDR2 YYEEEE. For the CDR3, the DNA is TGTGCCAGCGGCTTGGCGGAGAATGAAGCTTTCTTT. This encodes CASGLAENEAFF.

This clonotype came up a few times. This chain connects TRBV5-1 to TRBJ2-1, with D possibly being TRBD2 (6 bases). In germline, CDR1 is SGHRS, CDR2 YFSETQ. The ends were cut back, 5 bases at V and 4 bases at J, with 19 bases in the middle. The CDR3 loop spans 16 amino acids. The CDR3 spells CASSTEGRQGYNEQFF. The DNA for the CDR3 is TGCGCCAGCAGTACTGAGGGGAGGCAGGGTTACAATGAGCAGTTCTTC.

The chain carries TRBV7-9 and TRBJ1-2, with D possibly TRBD1 on 5 matching bases. Between the trimmed V and J ends, which lost 5 bases and 7 bases, there was a span of 14 bases. CDR1 and CDR2 from the germline V gene are SEHNR and FQNEAQ (reference sequence). The CDR3 has 13 amino acids. CDR3 DNA: TGTGCCAGCAGCCCGGACATGGGACTTGGCTACACCTTC. Translating gives CASSPDMGLGYTF. The whole variable domain, filled in from reference TRBV7-9 and TRBJ1-2, reads DTGVSQNPRHKITKRGQNVTFRCDPISEHNRLYWYRQTLGQGPEFLTYFQNEAQLEKSRLLSDRFSAERPKGSFSTLEIQRTEQGDSAMYLCASSPDMGLGYTFGSGTRLTVV.

This clonotype was detected a few times. The rearrangement joins TRBV20-1 to TRBJ2-3; D is ambiguous. Trimming took 0 bases from V and 4 from J, leaving 8 bases between them. Looked up from germline, CDR1 is DFQATT and CDR2 is SNEGSKA (reference sequence). This CDR3 is built from 13 residues. Written as DNA, the CDR3 is TGCAGTGCTAGAGATAGCAGGTCAGATACGCAGTATTTT. This translates into CSARDSRSDTQYF.

This clonotype was picked up many times. The rearrangement uses TRBV11-3 and TRBJ2-5; D unclear. Germline values: CDR1 SGHNT, CDR2 YENEEA. The CDR3 consists of 13 residues. The V and J ends lost 2 bases and 2 bases respectively, with 6 bases between them. In DNA form, the CDR3 reads TGTGCCAGCAGCTTAATGGTTCAAGAGACCCAGTACTTC. Translation: CASSLMVQETQYF.

The V and J genes are TRBV5-1 and TRBJ1-1; D possibly corresponds to TRBD1 (6 bases). CDR1 SGHRS and CDR2 YFSETQ come from the germline V gene. The V and J ends lost 0 bases and 2 bases respectively, with 23 bases between them. The CDR3 has 19 amino acids. This CDR3 reads CASSLVVGWTDIINTEAFF. CDR3 DNA: TGCGCCAGCAGCTTGGTAGTCGGCTGGACAGATATAATTAACACTGAAGCTTTCTTT.

There are a few counts of this clonotype. The germline gene is not matched at one end of the junction; a read error may be the cause. The CDR3 region is CTSSLALGRQGDGYTF. The CDR3 region has the DNA TGCACCAGCAGCTTGGCCCTAGGTCGGCAGGGGGATGGCTACACCTTC. The chain uses TRBV5-1 and TRBJ1-2, with TRBD1 matching over 7 bases. The germline V gene encodes CDR1 SGHRS and CDR2 YFSETQ. The CDR3 is made up of 16 amino acids.

J is TRBJ2-2 and V is TRBV7-9, with D maybe TRBD1 (5 bases). Trimming cost V 4 bases and J 0 bases, with 21 bases left between them. The CDR3 has 19 residues. Germline V gene data show CDR1 as SEHNR and CDR2 as FQNEAQ (reference sequence). The CDR3 is CASSWGSDGHAANTGELFF. CDR3 sequence (DNA): TGTGCCAGCAGCTGGGGATCGGACGGACATGCTGCGAACACCGGGGAGCTGTTTTTT.

The gene calls are TRBV7-2 and TRBJ1-2, with D maybe TRBD1 (5 bases). V was trimmed by 1 base and J by 4 bases, leaving 13 bases between them. The CDR3 extends over 15 amino acids. Germline V lookup: CDR1 SGHTA, CDR2 FQGNSA. The CDR3 is CASSLVGWGGYGYTF. In DNA, the CDR3 is TGTGCCAGCAGCTTAGTGGGTTGGGGGGGCTATGGCTACACCTTC.

As for this clonotype: One junction end does not reproduce the germline sequence, and a read error may be involved. J is TRBJ1-5 and V is TRBV4-1; D call uncertain. Germline loops: CDR1 MGHRA, CDR2 YSYEKL. CDR3 length: 14 residues. DNA for the CDR3: TGCGCCAGCAGCCAAGATCGGGAGAGTCAGCCCCGGCATTTT. This gives the protein CASSQDRESQPRHF.